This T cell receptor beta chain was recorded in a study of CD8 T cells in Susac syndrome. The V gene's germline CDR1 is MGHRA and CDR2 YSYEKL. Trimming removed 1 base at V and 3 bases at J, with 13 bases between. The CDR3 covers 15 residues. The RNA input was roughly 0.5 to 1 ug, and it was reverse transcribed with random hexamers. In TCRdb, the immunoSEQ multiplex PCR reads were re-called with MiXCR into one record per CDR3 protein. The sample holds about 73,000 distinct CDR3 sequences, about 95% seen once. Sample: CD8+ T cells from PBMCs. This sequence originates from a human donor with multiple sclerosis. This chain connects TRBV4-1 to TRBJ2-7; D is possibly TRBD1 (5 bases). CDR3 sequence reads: CASSQVADTRYEQYF. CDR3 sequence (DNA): TGCGCCAGCAGCCAAGTTGCGGACACCCGCTACGAGCAGTACTTC.